These 20 T cell receptor beta chains came from one sample sequenced in a study of blood T cell repertoires in COVID-19. Assay: immunoSEQ multiplex PCR; the TCRdb copy retains only in-frame clones and omits some. The profile covers under 200,000 clones, with 80% to 90% appearing a single time and roughly 3.3% taken by the ten largest. The sample consisted of peripheral blood. These receptors were collected from a man between 18 and 29 years old with active or convalescent COVID-19.

The CDR3, as DNA: TGTGCCAGCAGTTTAGGGCAGGGGATCGAGGTCACTGAAGCTTTCTTT. It codes for CASSLGQGIEVTEAFF. V is TRBV28 and J is TRBJ1-1; D perhaps matches TRBD1 (6 bases). The V end lost 2 bases, the J end lost 4 bases, and 17 bases lay between the germline ends. The CDR3 has 16 residues. Germline V gene data show CDR1 as MDHEN and CDR2 as SYDVKM.

In its sample, this clone was seen once. The genes are TRBV27 and TRBJ2-2, with TRBD1 identical over 11 bases. The CDR3 runs to 16 residues. V lost 1 base, J lost 7 bases, and 5 bases stayed unmatched. Per the germline V gene, CDR1 is MNHEY and CDR2 is SMNVEV (reference sequence). As DNA, the CDR3 is TGTGCCAGCAGTTTATTTGGGACAGGGGGGGACGGGGAGCTGTTTTTT. Its protein product is CASSLFGTGGDGELFF.

The rearrangement links TRBV11-2 to TRBJ2-7; 9 bases match TRBD2. The germline V gene has CDR1 SGHAT and CDR2 FQNNGV. This CDR3 comprises 16 residues. After removal of 4 bases from V and 6 bases from J, the junction contained 13 bases not matched to a gene. CDR3 region: CASSSPGAGGPLEQYF. CDR3 in DNA: TGTGCCAGCAGCTCCCCCGGGGCGGGAGGGCCTCTCGAGCAGTACTTC.

The genes are TRBV5-1 and TRBJ1-4; D is uncertain. This CDR3 has 17 amino acids. The germline CDR1 and CDR2 sequences are SGHRS and YFSETQ. The V end was cut by 0 bases, the J end by 2 bases, with 14 bases between. The CDR3 region is CASSLGPPVGTNEKLFF. CDR3 in DNA: TGCGCCAGCAGCTTGGGGCCCCCAGTGGGCACTAATGAAAAACTGTTTTTT.

This chain links TRBV4-1 with TRBJ2-7; 9 bases map to TRBD1. Germline values: CDR1 MGHRA, CDR2 YSYEKL. V shed 6 bases, J shed 2 bases, and the junction held 8 bases outside the gene matches. This CDR3 is built from 15 residues. This chain's CDR3 is CASRTGQGLTYEQYF. As DNA, the CDR3 is TGCGCCAGCAGAACCGGACAGGGGTTAACCTACGAGCAGTACTTC.

V usage is TRBV9 and J usage is TRBJ1-5, with TRBD1 matching over 7 bases. V lost 0 bases and J lost 4; bases outside the gene matches: 4. The CDR3 sequence is 15 residues long. Germline assignment: CDR1 SGDLS and CDR2 YYNGEE. The CDR3 bases are TGTGCCAGCAGCGTAGCAGGACAGGCTAATCAGCCCCAGCATTTT. Its translation is CASSVAGQANQPQHF.

CDR3 nucleotides: TGTGCCAGCAGCTTGCCCTTAGCGGCCGAGCAGTTCTTC. It specifies CASSLPLAAEQFF. The rearrangement links TRBV7-9 to TRBJ2-1; the D gene is possibly TRBD2 (6 bases). Trimming took 3 bases from V and 10 from J, leaving 13 bases between them. Germline V gene sequence: CDR1 SEHNR, CDR2 FQNEAQ (reference sequence). The CDR3 is 13 amino acids.

The J gene is TRBJ1-1, the V gene TRBV7-9; tentative D call: TRBD1 (5 bases). Trimming took 4 bases from V and 4 from J, leaving 13 bases between them. The CDR3 spans 14 residues. Germline loops: CDR1 SEHNR, CDR2 FQNEAQ (reference sequence). For the CDR3, the DNA is TGTGCCAGCAGCTCACAGGAGGGCGGCACTGAAGCTTTCTTT. Its translation is CASSSQEGGTEAFF.

The chain has TRBV6-4 and TRBJ1-2; tentative D call: TRBD1 (6 bases). Germline V gene lookup returns CDR1 MRHNA and CDR2 SNTAGT. CDR3 length: 18 amino acids. Trimming shortened V by 0 bases and J by 8 bases, and 25 bases separated the two germline ends. The CDR3 is CASSDSLLGHPGKQGYTF. CDR3 DNA: TGTGCCAGCAGTGACTCCTTACTGGGACACCCTGGCAAGCAGGGCTACACCTTC.

This clone has a handful of counts. The CDR3 DNA reads TGTGCCTGGCGCCTAGGGGGGAACACTGAAGCTTTCTTT. Encoded protein: CAWRLGGNTEAFF. This rearrangement joins TRBV30 to TRBJ1-1, with TRBD1 as a possible D gene (6 bases). With 5 bases removed from V and 1 base from J, the gap between germline ends came to 11 bases. CDR3 size: 13 residues. From germline, CDR1 is GTSNPN and CDR2 SVGIG (reference sequence).

The chain joins TRBV27 to TRBJ2-7; 12 bases fit TRBD2. The CDR3 extends over 17 amino acids. Trimming took 6 bases from V and 2 from J; bases not matched to a gene: 11. Germline lookup yields CDR1 MNHEY and CDR2 SMNVEV (reference sequence). The CDR3 sequence: CASRRRLAGASPYEQYF. The CDR3 nucleotides read TGTGCCAGCAGGAGAAGACTAGCGGGAGCTTCACCCTACGAGCAGTACTTC.

The genes are TRBV15 and TRBJ2-2; weak D call: TRBD2 (6 bases). From germline, CDR1 is LNHNV and CDR2 YYDKDF (reference sequence). V shed 5 bases and J shed 6 bases, with 13 bases lying between them. There are 14 residues in the CDR3. CDR3 protein: CATSREMGAGELFF. The CDR3 nucleotides read TGTGCCACCAGCCGGGAGATGGGGGCCGGGGAGCTGTTTTTT. Filled out from reference TRBV15 and TRBJ2-2, the complete variable domain reads DAMVIQNPRYQVTQFGKPVTLSCSQTLNHNVMYWYQQKSSQAPKLLFHYYDKDFNNEADTPDNFQSRRPNTSFCFLDIRSPGLGDTAMYLCATSREMGAGELFFGEGSRLTVL.

The V call is TRBV12-5, the J call TRBJ1-3; the D gene is possibly TRBD1 (6 bases). The CDR3 has 17 amino acids. The germline gives CDR1 LGHNT, CDR2 FRNRAP. The ends were cut back, 0 bases at V and 3 bases at J, with 15 bases in the middle. The CDR3 region is CASGLVIGGGIGNTIYF. In DNA form, the CDR3 reads TGTGCTAGTGGTTTGGTGATCGGCGGGGGCATTGGAAACACCATATATTTT.

V is TRBV13 and J is TRBJ2-1; 11 nucleotides match TRBD2. The germline gives CDR1 PRHDT, CDR2 FYEKMQ (reference sequence). The V and J ends lost 5 bases and 9 bases, in that order; junction bases with no gene match: 9. The CDR3 is 15 residues long. CDR3 coding DNA: TGTGCCAGCAGCGTTAGCGGGGGGGCCTTGGGTGAGCAGTTCTTC. This sequence encodes CASSVSGGALGEQFF.

This clone was counted only a few times. The chain is built from TRBV6-5 and TRBJ1-6; a weak D match, TRBD1 (5 bases). Trimming shortened V by 11 bases and J by 4 bases, and 12 bases separated the two germline ends. This CDR3 contains 13 residues. Germline assignment: CDR1 MNHEY and CDR2 SVGAGI. The CDR3 sequence is CAAAGRYNSPLHF. In DNA form, the CDR3 reads TGTGCCGCCGCGGGACGGTATAATTCACCCCTCCACTTT.

This chain connects TRBV19 to TRBJ2-3, with D maybe TRBD2 (6 bases). Looked up from germline, CDR1 is LNHDA and CDR2 is SQIVND (reference sequence). The CDR3 runs 16 residues. Trimming took 3 bases from V and 5 from J, leaving 18 bases between them. The CDR3 nucleotides are TGTGCCAGTAGTATTTCTTCGACGGCGGGGCAAGATACGCAGTATTTT. Amino acid sequence: CASSISSTAGQDTQYF.

V is TRBV27 and J is TRBJ1-5; unclear D gene. The CDR3 is 16 amino acids. CDR1 and CDR2 (germline): MNHEY, SMNVEV (reference sequence). Between the trimmed V and J ends, which lost 0 bases and 2 bases, there was a span of 11 bases. In DNA form, the CDR3 reads TGTGCCAGCAGTTTATCGAGTAGAGGGCGCAATCAGCCCCAGCATTTT. As protein: CASSLSSRGRNQPQHF.

The V gene is TRBV27, the J gene TRBJ1-3, with 8 bases lining up with TRBD1. The CDR3 is 16 amino acids. CDR1 is MNHEY, CDR2 SMNVEV, per germline (reference sequence). V dropped 5 bases and J dropped 2; count of bases not matched to a gene: 8. DNA for the CDR3: TGTGCCAGCAGTAGTTTAGGACAGGGAGCTGGAAACACCATATATTTT. As protein: CASSSLGQGAGNTIYF.

The rearrangement links TRBV30 to TRBJ1-6; D is unresolved. Germline CDR1 is GTSNPN and CDR2 is SVGIG (reference sequence). There are 16 residues in the CDR3. V was trimmed by 2 bases and J by 7 bases, leaving 18 bases between them. The chain's CDR3 is CAWSLSGSLGNSPLHF. CDR3 sequence (DNA): TGTGCCTGGAGTCTAAGCGGCAGTTTGGGAAATTCACCCCTCCACTTT.

V and J are TRBV5-8 and TRBJ2-1, with 9 bases aligning to TRBD2. Germline CDR1 is SGHTS and CDR2 is YDEGEE. V gave up 4 bases and J gave up 0 bases; unmatched junction bases: 2. This CDR3 is 15 amino acids long. For the CDR3, the DNA is TGTGCCAGCAGCCGACTAGCGGACTCCTACAATGAGCAGTTCTTC. Protein product: CASSRLADSYNEQFF.